The 11 T cell receptor beta chains presented below share a single source sample, sequenced in a study of T cell responses to AZD1222 COVID-19 vaccine. Sequencing used immunoSEQ multiplex PCR; TCRdb keeps in-frame clones, though not all of them. The table has about 92,000 clones, 85% to 90% seen once; the top ten hold 9% to 12%. The input for sequencing was peripheral blood, taken on day 0 of MenACWY control vaccination. These receptors were collected from an adult in good health.

The genes are TRBV6-6 and TRBJ1-5, with a tentative D call TRBD1 (5 bases). Germline V gene sequence: CDR1 MNHNY, CDR2 SVGAGI (reference sequence). Trimming took off 0 bases at V and 7 bases at J, with 10 bases between the two ends. CDR3 size: 14 residues. The CDR3 region is CASSYSVGGQPQHF. As DNA, the CDR3 is TGTGCCAGCAGTTACTCGGTTGGGGGACAGCCCCAGCATTTT.

The rearrangement links TRBV30 to TRBJ1-2, with D unclear. Per the germline V gene, CDR1 is GTSNPN and CDR2 is SVGIG (reference sequence). Trimming removed 5 bases at V and 8 bases at J, with 18 bases between. The CDR3 contains 13 residues. The CDR3 DNA follows: TGTGCCTGGTCCCAGAAGGGAGGCTCCGGCTACACCTTC. It specifies CAWSQKGGSGYTF.

V and J are TRBV19 and TRBJ2-7; 13 bases align to TRBD2. Germline-derived CDR1 and CDR2 are LNHDA and SQIVND (reference sequence). J was trimmed by 2 bases and V by 4 bases; bases with no gene match: 2. The CDR3 consists of 15 residues. The CDR3 nucleotides are TGTGCCAGTAGTAACGGACTAGCGGGAGCCTACGAGCAGTACTTC. This encodes CASSNGLAGAYEQYF.

This clone occurred once. This rearrangement joins TRBV5-1 to TRBJ1-2; the D is unclear. V shed 0 bases and J shed 1 base, with 7 bases lying between them. This CDR3 comprises 14 residues. Germline values: CDR1 SGHRS, CDR2 YFSETQ. The CDR3 protein is CASSLEGFNYGYTF. CDR3 DNA: TGCGCCAGCAGCTTGGAAGGGTTTAACTATGGCTACACCTTC. Combining the CDR3 with reference TRBV5-1 and TRBJ1-2 gives the whole variable domain KAGVTQTPRYLIKTRGQQVTLSCSPISGHRSVSWYQQTPGQGLQFLFEYFSETQRNKGNFPGRFSGRQFSNSRSEMNVSTLELGDSALYLCASSLEGFNYGYTFGSGTRLTVV.

The V call is TRBV19, the J call TRBJ1-2; D is perhaps TRBD1 (6 bases). The V and J ends lost 6 bases and 5 bases respectively, with 19 bases between them. This CDR3 spans 15 amino acids. The germline V gene has CDR1 LNHDA and CDR2 SQIVND (reference sequence). The DNA of the CDR3 is TGTGCCAGTAGCCCAAACAGGGAACACTATTATGGCTACACCTTC. Protein sequence: CASSPNREHYYGYTF.

The chain uses TRBV5-8 and TRBJ1-1, with D hard to call. Trimming removed 2 bases from V and 0 bases from J, with 8 bases in between. Looked up from germline, CDR1 is SGHTS and CDR2 is YDEGEE. This CDR3 contains 14 residues. This chain's CDR3 is CASSFGRLNTEAFF. Here the CDR3 DNA reads TGTGCCAGCAGCTTCGGACGTCTGAACACTGAAGCTTTCTTT. Looking up the rest from reference TRBV5-8 and TRBJ1-1 gives the full variable domain: EAGVTQSPTHLIKTRGQQATLRCSPISGHTSVYWYQQALGLGLQFLLWYDEGEERNRGNFPPRFSGRQFPNYSSELNVNALELEDSALYLCASSFGRLNTEAFFGQGTRLTVV.

V and J are TRBV24-1 and TRBJ2-3; D gene ambiguous. The germline V gene has CDR1 KGHDR and CDR2 SFDVKD. V shed 2 bases and J shed 7 bases, with 9 bases lying between them. The CDR3 has 13 amino acids. The CDR3 loop is CATSDSGTYTQYF. CDR3 in DNA: TGTGCCACCAGTGATTCTGGAACCTATACGCAGTATTTT.

The chain is built from TRBV20-1 and TRBJ2-4, with a tentative D call TRBD2 (6 bases). Germline CDR1 and CDR2: DFQATT and SNEGSKA (reference sequence). V was pared by 3 bases and J by 0 bases, with 12 bases between. The CDR3 is 15 amino acids. The CDR3 nucleotides read TGCAGTGCTAGTGGAGGGTTTCTAGCCAAAAACATTCAGTACTTC. Residues: CSASGGFLAKNIQYF.

The genes are TRBV25-1 and TRBJ1-2; no reliable D call. Germline assignment: CDR1 MGHDK and CDR2 SYGVNS. The CDR3 length is 14 residues. Trimming took off 2 bases at V and 2 bases at J, with 9 bases between the two ends. In nucleotides, the CDR3 is TGTGCCAGCAGTGAAGGTGGCTCAAACTATGGCTACACCTTC. It specifies CASSEGGSNYGYTF.

This sequence joins TRBV7-2 and TRBJ2-7; D is perhaps TRBD1 (6 bases). There are 15 residues in the CDR3. Germline V gene lookup returns CDR1 SGHTA and CDR2 FQGNSA. Trimming left V 3 bases short and J 2 bases short, with 14 bases between. CDR3 in amino acids: CASSFGQSLAYEQYF. CDR3 DNA: TGTGCCAGCAGCTTTGGACAGAGCCTCGCCTACGAGCAGTACTTC.

The CDR3 spells CASSMDQASGNTIYF. CDR3 DNA sequence: TGTGCCAGCAGCATGGACCAAGCCTCTGGAAACACCATATATTTT. The genes are TRBV2 and TRBJ1-3; D call uncertain. Germline V lookup: CDR1 SNHLY, CDR2 FYNNEI. CDR3 length equals 15 residues. Between the trimmed V and J ends, which lost 6 bases and 0 bases, there was a span of 12 bases.